What follows are 30 T cell receptor beta chains derived from one specimen sequenced in a study of beta chain features in type 1 diabetes. Regarding the study as a whole: TCRB CDR3s were moderately but significantly shorter in Type 1 diabetes patients in all four CD4+ subsets.

These receptors have no identified antigens. Every bit of the isolated RNA underwent reverse transcription, so sequencing read expressed TCRB transcripts. Clones were sequenced by immunoSEQ multiplex PCR, and TCRdb holds only the in-frame ones, with some missing. The table shows around 46,000 clones, with approximately 40% occurring only once. The sample taken for sequencing was stem cell memory CD4+ T cells from blood. All receptors derive from a young man with type 1 diabetes.

This chain links TRBV4-2 with TRBJ2-1, with D maybe TRBD1 (7 bases). The CDR3 has 14 residues. Between the trimmed V and J ends, which lost 1 base and 9 bases, there was a span of 13 bases. Germline CDR1 is LGHNA and CDR2 is YNFKEQ. The CDR3 DNA sequence: TGTGCCAGCAGCCAAGGCCCCCAGGGGGGTGAGCAGTTCTTC. It encodes CASSQGPQGGEQFF.

This chain's CDR3 is CASSFRQTLTSGSTKQFF. The CDR3 DNA sequence: TGTGCCAGCAGTTTTAGACAGACCCTGACTAGCGGGAGTACTAAGCAGTTCTTC. The V and J genes are TRBV5-4 and TRBJ2-1; 12 positions match TRBD2. The CDR3 consists of 18 residues. Trimming took 5 bases from V and 11 from J; bases not matched to a gene: 20. Germline CDR1 reads SGHNT; CDR2 reads YYREEE (reference sequence).

V is TRBV18 and J is TRBJ2-7, with 7 positions matching TRBD1. There are 14 residues in the CDR3. CDR1 KGHSH and CDR2 LQKENI come from the germline V gene. J gave up 5 bases and V 3 bases, and 7 bases lay outside the gene matches. CDR3 in DNA: TGTGCCAGCTCACCGGGCAGGGGGAACAACGAGCAGTACTTC. Its protein product is CASSPGRGNNEQYF.

The chain is built from TRBV10-3 and TRBJ2-7, with D perhaps TRBD2 (6 bases). Germline CDR1 ENHRY, CDR2 SYGVKD. CDR3 length equals 14 residues. The V gene lost 7 bases and the J gene lost 6 bases, with 19 bases spanning the gap. The CDR3 coding sequence is TGTGCCATCAAACAGAGGGACTCCGTCCGCGAGCAGTACTTC. This codes for CAIKQRDSVREQYF.

V usage is TRBV2 and J usage is TRBJ2-5; a weak D match, TRBD1 (5 bases). The CDR3 length is 14 residues. Trimming took 2 bases from V and 2 from J, leaving 9 bases between them. Germline V gene data show CDR1 as SNHLY and CDR2 as FYNNEI. In nucleotides, the CDR3 is TGTGCCAGCAGTGAAATTGGGGCACAAGAGACCCAGTACTTC. Translation gives CASSEIGAQETQYF.

This clone occurred a few times. The chain recombines TRBV7-2 with TRBJ2-1, with 7 bases matching TRBD1. The ends lost 6 bases at V and 9 bases at J; junction bases unmatched: 20. CDR1 and CDR2 from the germline V gene are SGHTA and FQGNSA. The CDR3 is 17 residues long. The CDR3 is CASSRTIGGIGASEQFF. DNA of the CDR3: TGTGCCAGCAGTCGAACCATAGGGGGCATCGGCGCGTCTGAGCAGTTCTTC.

This clone was seen more than once but under ten times. V is TRBV7-8 and J is TRBJ2-2, with 12 bases that match TRBD2. With V trimmed by 5 bases and J by 5 bases, 6 bases remained unmatched. Germline values: CDR1 SGHVS, CDR2 FQNEAQ. The CDR3 sequence is 16 residues long. The CDR3 is CASSPILAGGTGELFF. The DNA of the CDR3 is TGTGCCAGCAGCCCCATACTAGCGGGAGGTACCGGGGAGCTGTTTTTT. The full variable domain, with the rest looked up from reference TRBV7-8 and TRBJ2-2, is GAGVSQSPRYKVAKRGQDVALRCDPISGHVSLFWYQQALGQGPEFLTYFQNEAQLDKSGLPSDRFFAERPEGSVSTLKIQRTQQEDSAVYLCASSPILAGGTGELFFGEGSRLTVL.

V is TRBV4-2 and J is TRBJ2-3; D is unresolved. Looked up from germline, CDR1 is LGHNA and CDR2 is YNFKEQ. The CDR3 contains 14 residues. Trimming removed 4 bases from V and 3 bases from J, with 11 bases in between. CDR3 loop: CASSRQAETDTQYF. The CDR3, as DNA: TGTGCCAGCAGCCGTCAGGCAGAGACAGATACGCAGTATTTT.

This clone was found a few times. The chain recombines TRBV28 with TRBJ1-5; maybe TRBD1 (5 bases). Per germline, CDR1 MDHEN and CDR2 SYDVKM. There are 14 residues in the CDR3. Trimming removed 7 bases at V and 5 bases at J, with 15 bases between. The DNA of the CDR3 is TGTGCCAGCACCCCCGGCGGGGCTGATCAGCCCCAGCATTTT. Its translation: CASTPGGADQPQHF. The full variable domain, completed using reference TRBV28 and TRBJ1-5, is DVKVTQSSRYLVKRTGEKVFLECVQDMDHENMFWYRQDPGLGLRLIYFSYDVKMKEKGDIPEGYSVSREKKERFSLILESASTNQTSMYLCASTPGGADQPQHFGDGTRLSIL.

V usage is TRBV19 and J usage is TRBJ2-1; tentative D call: TRBD1 (7 bases). Germline V lookup: CDR1 LNHDA, CDR2 SQIVND (reference sequence). Trimming cost V 3 bases and J 6 bases, with 15 bases left between them. The CDR3 totals 15 residues. The CDR3 region is CASSIQGGGTNEQFF. Here the CDR3 DNA reads TGTGCCAGTAGTATTCAGGGGGGAGGTACCAATGAGCAGTTCTTC.

This clone was observed a handful of times. The genes are TRBV5-1 and TRBJ1-4; D not certain. Between the trimmed V and J ends, which lost 0 bases and 5 bases, there was a span of 5 bases. The CDR3 has 13 amino acids. Germline CDR1 reads SGHRS; CDR2 reads YFSETQ. The CDR3 sequence: CASSLAGNEKLFF. The DNA of the CDR3 is TGCGCCAGCAGCTTGGCGGGAAATGAAAAACTGTTTTTT.

This chain's CDR3 is CASGFNRGLGIRYNEQFF. CDR3 nucleotide sequence: TGTGCTAGTGGTTTCAACCGGGGACTAGGTATAAGATACAATGAGCAGTTCTTC. The rearrangement links TRBV12-5 to TRBJ2-1, with 8 bases lining up with TRBD2. The V gene's germline CDR1 is LGHNT and CDR2 FRNRAP. V trimming: 3 bases; J trimming: 4 bases; junction bases outside the gene matches: 14. This CDR3 is built from 18 residues. Together with reference TRBV12-5 and TRBJ2-1, the CDR3 gives the full variable domain: DARVTQTPRHKVTEMGQEVTMRCQPILGHNTVFWYRQTMMQGLELLAYFRNRAPLDDSGMPKDRFSAEMPDATLATLKIQPSEPRDSAVYFCASGFNRGLGIRYNEQFFGPGTRLTVL.

The chain employs TRBV9 and TRBJ1-1, with D possibly being TRBD1 (5 bases). The CDR3 covers 18 residues. Trimming pared 1 base from V and 1 base from J, leaving 20 bases between. CDR1 is SGDLS, CDR2 YYNGEE, per germline. In DNA form, the CDR3 reads TGTGCCAGCAGCGTAAACAGGATGACCTGGTATAGGAACACTGAAGCTTTCTTT. It encodes CASSVNRMTWYRNTEAFF.

The chain has TRBV7-3 and TRBJ2-1, with unresolved D. CDR1 and CDR2 from the germline V gene are SGHTA and FQGTGA. Trimming left V 1 base short and J 6 bases short, with 10 bases between. The CDR3 extends over 14 amino acids. The CDR3 is CASSLMPGINEQFF. DNA for the CDR3: TGTGCCAGCAGCTTAATGCCAGGCATCAATGAGCAGTTCTTC. Full variable domain (outside the CDR3, taken from reference TRBV7-3 and TRBJ2-1): GAGVSQTPSNKVTEKGKYVELRCDPISGHTALYWYRQSLGQGPEFLIYFQGTGAADDSGLPNDRFFAVRPEGSVSTLKIQRTERGDSAVYLCASSLMPGINEQFFGPGTRLTVL.

The gene calls are TRBV9 and TRBJ2-1, with 7 bases lining up with TRBD2. The CDR3 covers 15 residues. The ends lost 4 bases at V and 7 bases at J; junction bases unmatched: 11. Germline lookup yields CDR1 SGDLS and CDR2 YYNGEE. Written as DNA, the CDR3 is TGTGCCAGCAGCCGAAAGGGAGGGAGGGGTAATGAGCAGTTCTTC. Translation gives CASSRKGGRGNEQFF.

In this sample, this clone turned up a few times. This chain joins TRBV5-1 and TRBJ2-2; perhaps TRBD2 as D (6 bases). CDR3 length: 13 residues. Germline V lookup: CDR1 SGHRS, CDR2 YFSETQ. V lost 6 bases, J lost 5 bases, and 11 bases lay in between. This CDR3 is CASMRGGTGELFF. CDR3 nucleotide sequence: TGCGCCAGCATGCGGGGAGGAACCGGGGAGCTGTTTTTT.

The chain links TRBV29-1 to TRBJ2-2; D unresolved. Germline CDR1 reads SQVTM; CDR2 reads ANQGSEA. The CDR3 covers 14 residues. Between the trimmed V and J ends, which lost 1 base and 3 bases, there was a span of 9 bases. CDR3 DNA: TGCAGCGTTGAAGTCCTCAGGTACACCGGGGAGCTGTTTTTT. This encodes CSVEVLRYTGELFF.

The gene calls are TRBV27 and TRBJ2-1, with 11 bases identical to TRBD2. With V trimmed by 4 bases and J by 4 bases, 12 bases remained unmatched. Per the germline V gene, CDR1 is MNHEY and CDR2 is SMNVEV (reference sequence). The CDR3 extends over 18 amino acids. The CDR3 nucleotides read TGTGCCAGCAGTTCCTTGCCCCATACTAGCGGGGGATACAATGAGCAGTTCTTC. Translating gives CASSSLPHTSGGYNEQFF.

CDR3 nucleotides: TGCGCCAGCAGCCAAGATGGGACAGTATACAATCAGCCCCAGCATTTT. Residues: CASSQDGTVYNQPQHF. The chain links TRBV4-1 to TRBJ1-5; TRBD1 matches at 7 bases. Germline values: CDR1 MGHRA, CDR2 YSYEKL. The junction had 5 bases not matched to a gene; V was cut back by 0 bases and J by 3 bases. The CDR3 runs to 16 residues.

In regard to this clone: One end of the junction varies from germline; a read error may be responsible. CDR3 sequence reads: CASSPGLAGGHQIF. The DNA for the CDR3 is TGCGCCAGCAGCCCCGGGCTAGCGGGAGGCCACCAGATCTTC. The rearrangement links TRBV5-1 to TRBJ2-1; 11 bases agree with TRBD2. This CDR3 spans 14 amino acids. Germline V CDR1 and CDR2: SGHRS, YFSETQ. The full variable domain, rest sourced from reference TRBV5-1 and TRBJ2-1, is KAGVTQTPRYLIKTRGQQVTLSCSPISGHRSVSWYQQTPGQGLQFLFEYFSETQRNKGNFPGRFSGRQFSNSRSEMNVSTLELGDSALYLCASSPGLAGGHQIFGPGTRLTVL.

This clone has just a few counts. The chain combines TRBV25-1 with TRBJ2-5, with D possibly matching TRBD2 (5 bases). V shed 1 base and J shed 7 bases, with 13 bases lying between them. In germline, CDR1 is MGHDK, CDR2 SYGVNS. This CDR3 has 14 residues. The CDR3 reads CASSESGGAGTQYF. The CDR3 DNA is TGTGCCAGCAGTGAATCCGGAGGAGCAGGGACCCAGTACTTC.

This clone has only a few counts. J is TRBJ1-2 and V is TRBV29-1; 10 bases align to TRBD1. With V trimmed by 7 bases and J by 6 bases, 8 bases remained unmatched. Germline assignment: CDR1 SQVTM and CDR2 ANQGSEA. This CDR3 is built from 13 residues. The CDR3 DNA sequence: TGCAGCGCTGGGGACAGGGGAATCAATGGCTACACCTTC. As protein: CSAGDRGINGYTF.

V gene TRBV29-1 combines with J gene TRBJ1-1; a weak D match, TRBD1 (5 bases). CDR3 length: 13 amino acids. The germline V gene encodes CDR1 SQVTM and CDR2 ANQGSEA. The V and J ends lost 8 bases and 1 base respectively, with 14 bases between them. CDR3 bases: TGCAGCATTACCTGGGGCAGGAACACTGAAGCTTTCTTT. Its translation: CSITWGRNTEAFF.

This clone has just a few counts. V usage is TRBV7-3 and J usage is TRBJ2-3; 8 nucleotides align to TRBD2. There are 16 residues in the CDR3. Losses at the gene ends were 5 bases for V and 1 base for J; bases not matched to a gene: 8. The germline V gene has CDR1 SGHTA and CDR2 FQGTGA. This CDR3 is CASSPWAGGRTDTQYF. CDR3 DNA sequence: TGTGCCAGCAGCCCCTGGGCGGGAGGCCGCACAGATACGCAGTATTTT.

This clone was counted a few times. This chain connects TRBV28 to TRBJ2-6; D might be TRBD1 (6 bases). The CDR3 is made up of 16 amino acids. The V end was cut by 5 bases, the J end by 4 bases, with 15 bases between. The germline V gene has CDR1 MDHEN and CDR2 SYDVKM. CDR3 loop: CASSPHPGVGANVLTF. For the CDR3, the DNA is TGTGCCAGCAGTCCCCATCCAGGGGTCGGGGCCAACGTCCTGACTTTC.

This chain links TRBV7-2 with TRBJ2-7; weak D call: TRBD1 (5 bases). The germline V gene has CDR1 SGHTA and CDR2 FQGNSA. Between the trimmed V and J ends, which lost 2 bases and 4 bases, there was a span of 9 bases. CDR3 length: 13 residues. The CDR3 coding sequence is TGTGCCAGCAGCTTACGTAAGGGGTACGAGCAGTACTTC. This codes for CASSLRKGYEQYF.

This sequence joins TRBV6-5 and TRBJ1-5; D not certain. The CDR3 is 12 residues long. Trimming pared 1 base from V and 8 bases from J, leaving 6 bases between. CDR1 is MNHEY and CDR2 is SVGAGI in the germline V gene. Here the CDR3 DNA reads TGTGCCAGCAGTTACTGGAGGGAGCCCCAGCATTTT. It codes for CASSYWREPQHF.

This clone occurred once. The V and J genes are TRBV19 and TRBJ1-2; D unclear. Deletions cut 0 bases from V and 1 base from J, with 6 bases between. There are 14 residues in the CDR3. CDR1 and CDR2 (germline): LNHDA, SQIVND (reference sequence). The CDR3 spells CASSIDPVNYGYTF. DNA of the CDR3: TGTGCCAGTAGTATAGATCCAGTTAACTATGGCTACACCTTC.

The J gene is TRBJ1-2, the V gene TRBV19; D not certain. V was pared by 6 bases and J by 5 bases, with 7 bases between. This CDR3 has 11 residues. Per the germline V gene, CDR1 is LNHDA and CDR2 is SQIVND (reference sequence). The CDR3 region is CASRQYYGYTF. DNA for the CDR3: TGTGCCAGTAGGCAGTATTATGGCTACACCTTC.

V gene TRBV27 combines with J gene TRBJ1-4; possibly TRBD1 for D (5 bases). CDR3 length: 16 amino acids. Germline lookup yields CDR1 MNHEY and CDR2 SMNVEV (reference sequence). Trimming stripped 5 bases from V and 0 bases from J, with 13 bases between. The CDR3 nucleotides are TGTGCCAGCAGTCTGTACCTAGGGGCAACTAATGAAAAACTGTTTTTT. The encoded protein is CASSLYLGATNEKLFF.